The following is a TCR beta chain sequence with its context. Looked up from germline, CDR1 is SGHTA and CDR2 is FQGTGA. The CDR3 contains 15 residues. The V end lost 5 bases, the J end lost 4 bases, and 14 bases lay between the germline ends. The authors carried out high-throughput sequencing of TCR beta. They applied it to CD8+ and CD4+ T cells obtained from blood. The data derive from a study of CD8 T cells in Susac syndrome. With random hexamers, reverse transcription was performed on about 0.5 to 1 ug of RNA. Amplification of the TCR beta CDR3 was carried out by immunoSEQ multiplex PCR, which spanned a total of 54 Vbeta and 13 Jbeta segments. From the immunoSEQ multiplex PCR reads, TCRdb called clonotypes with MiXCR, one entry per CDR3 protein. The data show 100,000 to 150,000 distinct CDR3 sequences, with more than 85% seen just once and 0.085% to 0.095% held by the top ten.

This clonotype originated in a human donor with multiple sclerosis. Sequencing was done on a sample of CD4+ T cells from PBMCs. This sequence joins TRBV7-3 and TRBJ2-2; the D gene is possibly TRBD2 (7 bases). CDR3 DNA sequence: TGTGCCAGCAGCCCGAGGGGGGGAAGCACCGGGGAGCTGTTTTTT. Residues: CASSPRGGSTGELFF.